This TCR beta chain was documented in a study of blood T cell repertoires in COVID-19. Enrolled during active infection, Seattle patients were then followed longitudinally. Source study methods: Amplification of reference gene primers provided the estimated nucleated cell counts. The protocol was immunoSEQ multiplex PCR, while the TCRdb copy is restricted to in-frame clones and leaves out a portion. That table is the source of V, J and clone size, and D and trimming were worked out from the DNA. In the table there are 150,000 to 200,000 clones, 80% to 90% of which are singletons. Sequenced sample: peripheral blood. This sequence originates from a woman aged 55-70 years with COVID-19, enrolled during active disease.

The DNA for the CDR3 is TGTGCCAGCAGAGGACAGAATAATTCACCCCTCCACTTT. This codes for CASRGQNNSPLHF. The chain couples TRBV27 to TRBJ1-6, with D perhaps TRBD1 (6 bases). CDR1 is MNHEY, CDR2 SMNVEV, per germline (reference sequence). Trimming removed 6 bases at V and 5 bases at J, with 8 bases between. The CDR3 sequence is 13 residues long.